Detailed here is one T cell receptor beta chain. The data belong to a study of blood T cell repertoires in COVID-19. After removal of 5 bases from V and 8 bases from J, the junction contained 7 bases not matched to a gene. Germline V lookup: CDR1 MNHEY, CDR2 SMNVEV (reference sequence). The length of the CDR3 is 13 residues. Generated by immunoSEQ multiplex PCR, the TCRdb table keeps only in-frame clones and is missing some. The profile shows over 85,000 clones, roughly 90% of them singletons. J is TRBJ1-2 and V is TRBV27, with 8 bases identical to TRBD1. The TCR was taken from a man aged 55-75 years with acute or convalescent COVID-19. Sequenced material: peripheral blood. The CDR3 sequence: CASSPRQGLGYTF. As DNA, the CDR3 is TGTGCCAGCAGTCCACGACAGGGGCTCGGCTACACCTTC.